This entry concerns a single TCR beta chain. Its antigen is unidentified. The conserved final phenylalanine or tryptophan is absent from the CDR3, which likely points to a read error. It is unclear where the CDR3 begins or ends on the DNA, so no DNA is shown, and the CDR3 is as TCRdb lists it. Naive CD8 cells lacked CD45RO and underwent positive selection for CCR7, leaving out terminally differentiated effector memory CD45RA+ cells. Donors were healthy HIV-negative adults without recently reported acute infections or vaccinations. This entry belongs to a study of shared clonotypes between healthy human individuals. Using about 220 ng DNA, roughly 33,000 T cell genomes, the sorted-subset replicate PCRs were run. Sequencing was performed with immunoSEQ multiplex PCR; in TCRdb, only in-frame clones are kept and a portion is missing. The data show hundreds of thousands of clones, with 95% to 97% seen just once and roughly 0.12% held by the top ten.

The CDR3 is 12 residues long, ends included. The V gene's germline CDR1 is SGHVS and CDR2 FQNEAQ. Study-level findings and limits: Represented genetic and exposure-history diversity was restricted by having few donors.

The sample comprised naive CD8+ T cells sorted from blood. The source of this sequence is a young woman in good health. This rearrangement joins TRBV7-8 to TRBJ1-2; the D call in the table, TRBD1, was not verified against the DNA. The CDR3 region is CASSFPQGTACV.